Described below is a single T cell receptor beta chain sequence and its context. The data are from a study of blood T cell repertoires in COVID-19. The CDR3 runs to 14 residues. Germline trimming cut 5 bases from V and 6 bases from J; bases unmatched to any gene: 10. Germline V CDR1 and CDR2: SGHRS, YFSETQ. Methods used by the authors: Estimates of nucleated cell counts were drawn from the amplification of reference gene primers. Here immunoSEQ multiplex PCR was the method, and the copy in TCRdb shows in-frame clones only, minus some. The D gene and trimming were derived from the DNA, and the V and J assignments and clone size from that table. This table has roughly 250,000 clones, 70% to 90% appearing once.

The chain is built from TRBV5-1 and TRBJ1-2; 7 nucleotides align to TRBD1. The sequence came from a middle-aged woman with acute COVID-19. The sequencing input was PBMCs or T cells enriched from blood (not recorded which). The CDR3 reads CASRRPDRVDGYTF. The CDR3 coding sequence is TGCGCCAGCAGACGGCCCGACAGGGTAGATGGCTACACCTTC.